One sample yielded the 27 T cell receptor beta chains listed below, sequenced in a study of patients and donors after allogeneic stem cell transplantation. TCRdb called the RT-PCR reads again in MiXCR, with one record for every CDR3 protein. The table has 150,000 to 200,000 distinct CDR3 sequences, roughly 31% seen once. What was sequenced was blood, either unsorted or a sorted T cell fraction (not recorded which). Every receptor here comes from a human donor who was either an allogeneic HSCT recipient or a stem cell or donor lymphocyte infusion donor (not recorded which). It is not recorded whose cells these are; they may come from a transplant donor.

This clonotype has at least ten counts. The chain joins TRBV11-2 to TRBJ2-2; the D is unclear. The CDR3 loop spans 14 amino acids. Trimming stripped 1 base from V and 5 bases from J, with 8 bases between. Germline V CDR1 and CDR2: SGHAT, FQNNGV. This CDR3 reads CASSLVWGTGELFF. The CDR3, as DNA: TGTGCCAGCAGCTTAGTGTGGGGAACCGGGGAGCTGTTTTTT.

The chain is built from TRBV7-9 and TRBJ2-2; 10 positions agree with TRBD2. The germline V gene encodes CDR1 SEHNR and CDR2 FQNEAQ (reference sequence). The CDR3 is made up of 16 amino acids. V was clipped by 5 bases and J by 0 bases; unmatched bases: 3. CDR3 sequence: CASSNTSGANTGELFF. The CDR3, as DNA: TGTGCCAGCAGCAATACTAGCGGGGCGAACACCGGGGAGCTGTTTTTT.

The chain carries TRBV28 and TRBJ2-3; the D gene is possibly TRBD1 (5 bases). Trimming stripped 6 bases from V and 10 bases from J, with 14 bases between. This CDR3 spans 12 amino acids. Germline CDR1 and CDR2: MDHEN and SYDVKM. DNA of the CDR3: TGTGCCAGCAGGGAAGACAGTGAGGCGCAGTATTTT. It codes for CASREDSEAQYF. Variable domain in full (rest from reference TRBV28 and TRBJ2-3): DVKVTQSSRYLVKRTGEKVFLECVQDMDHENMFWYRQDPGLGLRLIYFSYDVKMKEKGDIPEGYSVSREKKERFSLILESASTNQTSMYLCASREDSEAQYFGPGTRLTVL.

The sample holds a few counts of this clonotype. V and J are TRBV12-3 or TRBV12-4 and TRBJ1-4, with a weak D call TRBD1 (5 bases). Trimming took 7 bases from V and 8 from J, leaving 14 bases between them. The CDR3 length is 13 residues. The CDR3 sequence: CASNSGGEEKLFF. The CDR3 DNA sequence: TGTGCCAGCAACTCGGGGGGAGAAGAAAAACTGTTTTTT.

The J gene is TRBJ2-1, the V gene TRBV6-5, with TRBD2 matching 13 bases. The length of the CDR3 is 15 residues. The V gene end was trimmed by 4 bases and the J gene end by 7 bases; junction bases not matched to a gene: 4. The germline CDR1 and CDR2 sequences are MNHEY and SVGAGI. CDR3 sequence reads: CASSSWTSGRNEQFF. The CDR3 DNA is TGTGCCAGCAGTTCATGGACTAGCGGGAGAAATGAGCAGTTCTTC.

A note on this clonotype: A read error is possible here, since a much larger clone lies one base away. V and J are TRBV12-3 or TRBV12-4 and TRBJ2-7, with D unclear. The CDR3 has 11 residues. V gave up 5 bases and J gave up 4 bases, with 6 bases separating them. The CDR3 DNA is TGTGCCAGCAGTAAAAGGTACGAGCAGTACTTC. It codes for CASSKRYEQYF.

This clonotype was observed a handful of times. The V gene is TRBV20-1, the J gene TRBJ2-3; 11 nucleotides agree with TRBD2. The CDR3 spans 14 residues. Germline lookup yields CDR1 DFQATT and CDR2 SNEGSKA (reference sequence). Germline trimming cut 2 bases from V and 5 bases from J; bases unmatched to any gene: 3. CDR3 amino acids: CSARTTSGRDTQYF. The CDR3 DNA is TGCAGTGCTAGAACCACTAGCGGGAGAGATACGCAGTATTTT.

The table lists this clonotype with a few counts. DNA for the CDR3: TGCGCCAGCAGCCAAGCACCACAGGGGCGAGGGGGGGAGCAGTACTTC. Amino acids: CASSQAPQGRGGEQYF. The chain is built from TRBV4-1 and TRBJ2-7; perhaps TRBD1 as D (7 bases). The CDR3 spans 16 residues. V was cut by 1 base and J by 7 bases, with 20 bases left in between. Per germline, CDR1 MGHRA and CDR2 YSYEKL.

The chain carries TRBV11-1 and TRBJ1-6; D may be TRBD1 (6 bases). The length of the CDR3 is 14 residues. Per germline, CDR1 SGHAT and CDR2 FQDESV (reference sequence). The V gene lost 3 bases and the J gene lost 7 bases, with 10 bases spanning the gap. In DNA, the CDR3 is TGTGCCAGCAGCTTCGAAACAGGGAATTCACCCCTCCACTTT. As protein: CASSFETGNSPLHF.

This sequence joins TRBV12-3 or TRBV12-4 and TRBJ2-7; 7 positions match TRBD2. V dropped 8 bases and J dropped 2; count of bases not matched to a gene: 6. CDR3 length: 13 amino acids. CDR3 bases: TGTGCCAGCTCCGGGGGGTCGACCTACGAGCAGTACTTC. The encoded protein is CASSGGSTYEQYF.

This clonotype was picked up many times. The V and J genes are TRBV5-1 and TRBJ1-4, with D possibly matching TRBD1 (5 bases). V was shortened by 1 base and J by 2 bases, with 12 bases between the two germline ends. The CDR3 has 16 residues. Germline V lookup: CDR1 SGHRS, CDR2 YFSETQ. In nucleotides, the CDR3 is TGCGCCAGCAGCTTGTTAACCGGGACGACTAATGAAAAACTGTTTTTT. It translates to CASSLLTGTTNEKLFF.

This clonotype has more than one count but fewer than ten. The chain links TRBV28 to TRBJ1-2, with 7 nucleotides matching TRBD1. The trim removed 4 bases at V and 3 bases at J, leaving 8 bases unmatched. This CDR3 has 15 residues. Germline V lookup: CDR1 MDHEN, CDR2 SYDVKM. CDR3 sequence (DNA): TGTGCCAGCAGTTCCAGGGGGAGTGGATACTATGGCTACACCTTC. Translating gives CASSSRGSGYYGYTF.

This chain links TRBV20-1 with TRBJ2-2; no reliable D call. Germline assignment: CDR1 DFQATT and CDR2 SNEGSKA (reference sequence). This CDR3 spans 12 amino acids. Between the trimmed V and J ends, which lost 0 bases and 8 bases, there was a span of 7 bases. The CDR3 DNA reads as TGCAGTGCTAGAGATGGGCCAGGGGAGCTGTTTTTT. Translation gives CSARDGPGELFF.

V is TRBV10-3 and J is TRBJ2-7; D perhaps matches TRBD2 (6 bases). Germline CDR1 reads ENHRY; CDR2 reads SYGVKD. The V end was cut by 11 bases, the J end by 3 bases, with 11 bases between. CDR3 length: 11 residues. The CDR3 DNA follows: TGTGCCTCCAGGGACTTCTACGAGCAGTACTTC. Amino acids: CASRDFYEQYF.

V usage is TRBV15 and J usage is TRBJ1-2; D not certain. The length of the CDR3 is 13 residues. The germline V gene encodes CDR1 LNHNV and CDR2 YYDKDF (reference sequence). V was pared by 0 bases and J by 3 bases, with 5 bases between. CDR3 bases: TGTGCCACCAGCAGAGAGGCTGACTATGGCTACACCTTC. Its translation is CATSREADYGYTF.

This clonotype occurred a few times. In DNA, the CDR3 is TGTGCCACCAGTGATTTGCCCACAGATACGCAGTATTTT. Translated: CATSDLPTDTQYF. The chain has TRBV24-1 and TRBJ2-3; no reliable D call. This CDR3 has 13 residues. Trimming left V 0 bases short and J 2 bases short, with 2 bases between. In germline, CDR1 is KGHDR, CDR2 SFDVKD.

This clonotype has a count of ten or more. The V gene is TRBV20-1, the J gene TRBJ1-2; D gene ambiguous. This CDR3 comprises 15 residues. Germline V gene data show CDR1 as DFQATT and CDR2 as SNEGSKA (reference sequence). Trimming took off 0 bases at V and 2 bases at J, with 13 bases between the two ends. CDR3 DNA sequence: TGCAGTGCTAGAGATCGGCGAGGGTCGAACTATGGCTACACCTTC. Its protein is CSARDRRGSNYGYTF.

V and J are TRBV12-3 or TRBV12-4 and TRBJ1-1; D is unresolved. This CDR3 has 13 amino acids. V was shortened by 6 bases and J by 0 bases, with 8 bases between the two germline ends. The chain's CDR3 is CASRIQMNTEAFF. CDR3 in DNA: TGTGCCAGCAGGATTCAGATGAACACTGAAGCTTTCTTT.

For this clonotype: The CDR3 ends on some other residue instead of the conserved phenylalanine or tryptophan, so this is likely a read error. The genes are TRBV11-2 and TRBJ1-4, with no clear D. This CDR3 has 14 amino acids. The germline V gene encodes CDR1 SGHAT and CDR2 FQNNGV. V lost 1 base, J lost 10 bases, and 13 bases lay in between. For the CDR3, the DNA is TGTGCCAGCAGCTTAGGGGGTAGTAGAAGAAAACTGTTTTTG. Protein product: CASSLGGSRRKLFL.

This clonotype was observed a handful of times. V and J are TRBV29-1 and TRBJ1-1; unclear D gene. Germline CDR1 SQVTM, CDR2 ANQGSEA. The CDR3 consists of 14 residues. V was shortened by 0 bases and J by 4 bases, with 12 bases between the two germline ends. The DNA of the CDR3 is TGCAGCGTTGAAGAGGGCGCCTGGAGCACTGAAGCTTTCTTT. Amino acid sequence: CSVEEGAWSTEAFF. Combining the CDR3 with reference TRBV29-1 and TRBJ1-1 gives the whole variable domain SAVISQKPSRDICQRGTSLTIQCQVDSQVTMMFWYRQQPGQSLTLIATANQGSEATYESGFVIDKFPISRPNLTFSTLTVSNMSPEDSSIYLCSVEEGAWSTEAFFGQGTRLTVV.

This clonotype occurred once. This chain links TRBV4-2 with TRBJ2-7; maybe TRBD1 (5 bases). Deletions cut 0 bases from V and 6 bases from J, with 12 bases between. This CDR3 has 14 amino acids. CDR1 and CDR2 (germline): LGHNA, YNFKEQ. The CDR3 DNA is TGTGCCAGCAGCCAAGAGTTGGTCAGGGTCGAGCAGTACTTC. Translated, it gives CASSQELVRVEQYF.

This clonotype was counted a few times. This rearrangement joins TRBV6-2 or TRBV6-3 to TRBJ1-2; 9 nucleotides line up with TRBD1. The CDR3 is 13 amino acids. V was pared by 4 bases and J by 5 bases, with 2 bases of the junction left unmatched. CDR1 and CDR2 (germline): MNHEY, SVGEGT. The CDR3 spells CASSFGQGYGYTF. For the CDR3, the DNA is TGTGCCAGCAGTTTCGGACAGGGGTATGGCTACACCTTC.

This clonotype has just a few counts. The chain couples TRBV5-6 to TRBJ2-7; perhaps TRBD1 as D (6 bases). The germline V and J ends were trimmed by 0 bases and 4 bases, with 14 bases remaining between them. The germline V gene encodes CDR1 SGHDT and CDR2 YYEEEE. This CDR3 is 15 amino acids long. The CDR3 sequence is CASSLVGQSGYEQYF. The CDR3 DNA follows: TGTGCCAGCAGCTTGGTAGGACAGAGTGGGTACGAGCAGTACTTC.

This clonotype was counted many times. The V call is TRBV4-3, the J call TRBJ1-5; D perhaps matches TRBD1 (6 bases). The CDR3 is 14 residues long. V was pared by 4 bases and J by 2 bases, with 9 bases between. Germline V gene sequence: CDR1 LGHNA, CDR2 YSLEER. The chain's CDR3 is CASSPDRRNQPQHF. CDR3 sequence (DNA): TGCGCCAGCAGCCCGGACAGACGCAATCAGCCCCAGCATTTT.

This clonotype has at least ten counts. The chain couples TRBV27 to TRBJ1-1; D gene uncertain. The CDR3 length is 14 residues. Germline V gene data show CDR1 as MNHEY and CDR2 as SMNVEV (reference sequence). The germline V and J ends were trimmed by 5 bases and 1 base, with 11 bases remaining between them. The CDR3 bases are TGTGCCAGCAGTCGGTTCCAGGCGAACACTGAAGCTTTCTTT. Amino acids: CASSRFQANTEAFF.

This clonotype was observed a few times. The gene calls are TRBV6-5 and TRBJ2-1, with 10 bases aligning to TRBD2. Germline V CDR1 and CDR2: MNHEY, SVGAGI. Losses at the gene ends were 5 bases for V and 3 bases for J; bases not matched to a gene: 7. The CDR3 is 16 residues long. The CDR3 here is CASSRRLAGGYNEQFF. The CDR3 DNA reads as TGTGCCAGCAGTCGACGACTAGCGGGCGGCTACAATGAGCAGTTCTTC.

Here the CDR3 reads CSARLSADTQYF. The CDR3 DNA is TGCAGTGCTAGACTCAGCGCAGATACGCAGTATTTT. J is TRBJ2-3 and V is TRBV20-1; D not certain. Germline assignment: CDR1 DFQATT and CDR2 SNEGSKA (reference sequence). V gave up 2 bases and J gave up 4 bases, with 7 bases separating them. There are 12 residues in the CDR3.